The T cell receptor beta chain described here comes from a study of siplizumab effects on memory and regulatory T cells. General study findings and limits: A major contribution to the alloresponse seemed to be made by naive T cells, which seemed more diverse than memory cells.

This CDR3 comprises 15 residues. The germline gives CDR1 SGDLS, CDR2 YYNGEE. Losses at the gene ends were 2 bases for V and 2 bases for J; bases not matched to a gene: 5. Data came from immunoSEQ multiplex PCR; TCRdb stores just in-frame clones and leaves some out. In the table there are 99,000 or so clones, 85% to 95% of which are singletons. As for this clone: Its antigen is as yet unknown.

Sequenced sample: CD4+ T cells sorted from blood. The receptor was derived from a human donor in good health. The chain is built from TRBV9 and TRBJ1-1, with TRBD1 matching 8 bases. The CDR3, as DNA: TGTGCCAGCAGCGTGCAGGGGGCGGGAAACACTGAAGCTTTCTTT. This translates into CASSVQGAGNTEAFF. The full variable domain, with the rest looked up from reference TRBV9 and TRBJ1-1, is DSGVTQTPKHLITATGQRVTLRCSPRSGDLSVYWYQQSLDQGLQFLIQYYNGEERAKGNILERFSAQQFPDLHSELNLSSLELGDSALYFCASSVQGAGNTEAFFGQGTRLTVV.